Below are 21 T cell receptor beta chains sequenced from a single sample in a study of immune heterogeneity within non-small cell lung tumors. Template came from bulk tumor genomic DNA, at approximately 620 ng per sample. Biopsy collection occurred during surgery, with several far-apart biopsies per primary tumor. The study enrolled patients with untreated, newly diagnosed non-small cell lung cancer who underwent curative surgery. Amplifying TCR beta CDR3 involved multiplex PCR carried out with 32 V and 13 J primers. Each CDR3 protein is one row after TCRdb ran MiXCR on the multiplex PCR reads. Of about 5,700 distinct CDR3 sequences listed, 20% to 25% are singletons. The source material was lung tumor tissue. These receptors were obtained from a woman aged 60 to 75 with non-small cell lung cancer.

The V gene is TRBV15, the J gene TRBJ2-5; D remains ambiguous. Germline V gene data show CDR1 as LNHNV and CDR2 as YYDKDF (reference sequence). The CDR3 extends over 14 amino acids. Trimming pared 1 base from V and 0 bases from J, leaving 6 bases between. The CDR3 DNA follows: TGTGCCACCAGCAGAGGTTCTTACCAAGAGACCCAGTACTTC. Its translation is CATSRGSYQETQYF.

V and J are TRBV9 and TRBJ2-1, with D unresolved. The CDR3 is made up of 13 amino acids. Looked up from germline, CDR1 is SGDLS and CDR2 is YYNGEE. V was pared by 0 bases and J by 3 bases, with 4 bases between. CDR3 nucleotides: TGTGCCAGCAGCGTAGAAGACTACAATGAGCAGTTCTTC. This translates into CASSVEDYNEQFF. The variable domain in full, completed from reference TRBV9 and TRBJ2-1, reads DSGVTQTPKHLITATGQRVTLRCSPRSGDLSVYWYQQSLDQGLQFLIQYYNGEERAKGNILERFSAQQFPDLHSELNLSSLELGDSALYFCASSVEDYNEQFFGPGTRLTVL.

Only a few counts were recorded for this clonotype. The V gene is TRBV28, the J gene TRBJ2-1; D possibly corresponds to TRBD1 (6 bases). The germline V gene encodes CDR1 MDHEN and CDR2 SYDVKM. The CDR3 is 11 amino acids. Trimming shortened V by 5 bases and J by 11 bases, and 10 bases separated the two germline ends. This CDR3 reads CASSKGEKQFF. The CDR3, as DNA: TGTGCCAGCAGTAAGGGGGAAAAGCAGTTCTTC.

This clonotype has only a few counts. V is TRBV5-5 and J is TRBJ2-1, with 9 bases that match TRBD1. The junction had 14 bases not matched to a gene; V was cut back by 9 bases and J by 7 bases. The CDR3 spans 15 residues. CDR1 and CDR2 from the germline V gene are SGHKS and YYEKEE (reference sequence). The CDR3 here is CATTLTGGAENEQFF. CDR3 bases: TGTGCCACTACTCTTACAGGGGGCGCGGAGAATGAGCAGTTCTTC.

On this clonotype itself: This may be a read error, as it is one base from a much larger clone. The gene calls are TRBV20-1 and TRBJ2-2; tentative D call: TRBD1 (5 bases). Germline values: CDR1 DFQATT, CDR2 SNEGSKA (reference sequence). The CDR3 consists of 12 residues. CDR3: CSATTDTWELFF. CDR3 sequence (DNA): TGCAGTGCTACTACGGACACCTGGGAGCTGTTTTTT.

This clonotype is classed as medium-sized. The chain links TRBV6-2 or TRBV6-3 to TRBJ1-2, with D tentatively TRBD1 (5 bases). The V gene's germline CDR1 is MNHEY and CDR2 SVGEGT. The CDR3 contains 13 residues. V was trimmed by 5 bases and J by 2 bases, leaving 9 bases between them. The DNA for the CDR3 is TGTGCCAGCAGTCCGACAGAGAACTATGGCTACACCTTC. This translates into CASSPTENYGYTF.

Relative to its sample, this clonotype is medium-sized. The chain joins TRBV19 to TRBJ1-4; 7 nucleotides agree with TRBD1. Germline assignment: CDR1 LNHDA and CDR2 SQIVND (reference sequence). This CDR3 is 15 amino acids long. Trimming cost V 5 bases and J 7 bases; bases outside gene matches: 10. Here the CDR3 reads CASSLSRDSSEKLFF. The CDR3 nucleotides are TGTGCCAGTAGTCTAAGCCGGGACAGCTCTGAAAAACTGTTTTTT.

About this clonotype: The junction differs from germline at one of its ends, possibly a read error. The chain is built from TRBV19 and TRBJ2-1, with 11 bases fitting TRBD2. Germline CDR1 LNHDA, CDR2 SQIVND (reference sequence). The CDR3 spans 17 residues. The CDR3, as DNA: TGTGCCAGTAGTTCTGGGACTAGCGGAAGCACCTACAAGGAGCAGTCCTTC. Residues: CASSSGTSGSTYKEQSF.

This clonotype was counted once. A much larger clone lies one base from this, so it may be a read error. The chain is built from TRBV5-1 and TRBJ2-5; D is undetermined. V was shortened by 8 bases and J by 7 bases, with 12 bases between the two germline ends. The CDR3 extends over 11 amino acids. Germline CDR1 and CDR2: SGHRS and YFSETQ. DNA for the CDR3: TGCGCCAGAAGCGACCTCGGGACCCAGTACTTC. Its translation: CARSDLGTQYF.

By share, this clonotype counts as medium-sized. DNA of the CDR3: TGTGCCAGCAGTGTGATCCTCAGCGGGATGACCTACGAGCAGTACTTC. Translation: CASSVILSGMTYEQYF. The J gene is TRBJ2-7, the V gene TRBV2; 7 bases map to TRBD2. The CDR3 is 16 residues long. CDR1 and CDR2 (germline): SNHLY, FYNNEI. V lost 4 bases to trimming and J lost 2 bases; unmatched junction nucleotides: 11.

The sample holds many counts of this clonotype. This sequence joins TRBV13 and TRBJ2-5; 7 bases are shared with TRBD1. With 6 bases clipped from V and 5 bases from J, the junction kept 12 bases outside the gene matches. Germline assignment: CDR1 PRHDT and CDR2 FYEKMQ (reference sequence). This CDR3 is built from 15 residues. CDR3 coding DNA: TGTGCCAGCAGTTCTACAGGGGCGCGGTATGAGACCCAGTACTTC. It translates to CASSSTGARYETQYF.

This clonotype was recorded a few times. The chain recombines TRBV7-2 with TRBJ2-1; 8 bases align to TRBD2. CDR3 size: 15 residues. V shed 5 bases, J shed 9 bases, and the junction held 12 bases outside the gene matches. Germline CDR1 reads SGHTA; CDR2 reads FQGNSA. CDR3 DNA: TGTGCCAGCAGCCCCCAGGTAGCGGGAAGGATTGAGCAGTTCTTC. Its protein is CASSPQVAGRIEQFF.

The gene calls are TRBV12-3 or TRBV12-4 and TRBJ2-4; tentative D call: TRBD2 (6 bases). Trimming removed 6 bases from V and 6 bases from J, with 15 bases in between. The CDR3 has 14 amino acids. In DNA, the CDR3 is TGTGCCAGCAGCCAATCCGTGGGGGGAAACATTCAGTACTTC. Translating it yields CASSQSVGGNIQYF.

By share of the sample, this clonotype is medium-sized (0.01 to 0.1%). V gene TRBV6-6 combines with J gene TRBJ1-2, with D possibly matching TRBD1 (6 bases). CDR1 and CDR2 (germline): MNHNY, SVGAGI (reference sequence). Trimming left V 2 bases short and J 6 bases short, with 10 bases between. This CDR3 has 13 residues. In DNA form, the CDR3 reads TGTGCCAGCAGTTACGTGGCAGGGGATGGCTACACCTTC. It codes for CASSYVAGDGYTF.

This clonotype has ten or more counts. The chain has TRBV2 and TRBJ2-3, with D unclear. This CDR3 contains 16 residues. With 4 bases removed from V and 2 bases from J, the gap between germline ends came to 16 bases. Germline V lookup: CDR1 SNHLY, CDR2 FYNNEI. The CDR3 loop is CASSGFSVAITDTQYF. As DNA, the CDR3 is TGTGCCAGCAGTGGGTTCTCGGTTGCGATCACAGATACGCAGTATTTT.

This clonotype occurred many times. The V call is TRBV24-1, the J call TRBJ2-1; 7 bases fit TRBD2. Losses at the gene ends were 5 bases for V and 2 bases for J; bases not matched to a gene: 14. CDR1 and CDR2 (germline): KGHDR, SFDVKD. This CDR3 is built from 18 residues. The DNA for the CDR3 is TGTGCCACCAGTGTCACACGCGCGGGAGCGGATACCTACAATGAGCAGTTCTTC. It translates to CATSVTRAGADTYNEQFF.

By sample share, this clonotype is medium-sized. The chain couples TRBV20-1 to TRBJ1-1; 10 bases line up with TRBD1. CDR1 DFQATT and CDR2 SNEGSKA come from the germline V gene (reference sequence). The junction had 5 bases not matched to a gene; V was cut back by 4 bases and J by 6 bases. The CDR3 contains 13 residues. CDR3 residues: CSATDRGASEAFF. The DNA for the CDR3 is TGCAGTGCTACGGACAGGGGGGCTTCTGAAGCTTTCTTT.

A word on this clonotype: With a much larger clone just one base away, this may be a read error. DNA for the CDR3: TGCAGCTTCGCGGCGGGGGGACTAGCGGGAGGAAACCCCACATATACGCAGTATTTT. Protein product: CSFAAGGLAGGNPTYTQYF. This chain uses TRBV29-1 with TRBJ2-3; 15 bases agree with TRBD2. This CDR3 spans 19 amino acids. CDR1 SQVTM and CDR2 ANQGSEA come from the germline V gene.

CDR3 loop: CASYRQGWANIQYF. The CDR3 DNA reads TGTGCCAGCTATCGACAGGGTTGGGCTAACATTCAGTACTTC. The rearrangement links TRBV5-6 to TRBJ2-4, with 7 bases lining up with TRBD1. The CDR3 has 14 amino acids. The germline gives CDR1 SGHDT, CDR2 YYEEEE. V lost 7 bases and J lost 7; bases outside the gene matches: 11.

In this sample, this clonotype is medium-sized. V gene TRBV7-6 combines with J gene TRBJ2-7; 9 positions match TRBD2. CDR3 length: 15 residues. The V segment lost 5 bases and the J segment 3 bases; nucleotides outside the gene matches: 8. Per germline, CDR1 SGHVS and CDR2 FNYEAQ. The CDR3 spells CASSLYASGNYEQYF. The CDR3 nucleotides read TGTGCCAGCAGCCTTTATGCTAGCGGGAACTACGAGCAGTACTTC.

This clonotype is classed as medium-sized. CDR3 coding DNA: TGTGCTTCTTCACCCACTAGCGGGAGAACAGATACGCAGTATTTT. Protein sequence: CASSPTSGRTDTQYF. This rearrangement joins TRBV2 to TRBJ2-3; 11 bases fit TRBD2. The CDR3 consists of 15 residues. Germline CDR1 and CDR2: SNHLY and FYNNEI. The whole variable domain, filled in from reference TRBV2 and TRBJ2-3, reads EPEVTQTPSHQVTQMGQEVILRCVPISNHLYFYWYRQILGQKVEFLVSFYNNEISEKSEIFDDQFSVERPDGSNFTLKIRSTKLEDSAMYFCASSPTSGRTDTQYFGPGTRLTVL.